Only a few counts were recorded for the clone carrying this T cell receptor (beta chain). The CDR3 is 15 amino acids. CDR1 is SEHNR, CDR2 FQNEAQ, per germline (reference sequence). The ends were cut back, 5 bases at V and 4 bases at J, with 18 bases in the middle. The data are from a study of blood T cell repertoires in COVID-19. In the original analysis: Researchers report that nucleated cell counts were estimated from reference gene primer amplification. Profiled with immunoSEQ multiplex PCR; TCRdb holds only in-frame clones, not every one. V and J calls and clone size come straight from that table; D and trimming were deduced from the DNA. This sample has 200,000 to 250,000 clones; just under 85% occur once, and the top ten carry approximately 9.1%.

Sample: peripheral blood. The receptor was derived from a man older than 75 with acute or convalescent COVID-19. The chain links TRBV7-9 to TRBJ2-7; tentative D call: TRBD2 (6 bases). The CDR3 spells CASSDVGGLGYEQYF. DNA of the CDR3: TGTGCCAGCAGCGACGTCGGGGGTTTGGGGTACGAGCAGTACTTC.